The rows below give T cell receptor beta chains drawn from one sample of a study of blood T cell repertoires in COVID-19. The protocol was immunoSEQ multiplex PCR, while the TCRdb copy is restricted to in-frame clones and leaves out a portion. The table lists some 67,000 clones, 90% of them singletons. Input material: peripheral blood. These receptors originate from a woman aged 18-29 years with acute or convalescent COVID-19. CDR3s include the opening cysteine and the closing phenylalanine or tryptophan. Each record gives: J gene, V gene, D gene, clone size, CDR3 DNA, CDR3 protein. The D gene is left open where the match is weak. Part of the rows lack a size; the others show once, few, many or a class for expanded clones.

>TRBJ1-2|TRBV6-5|.|.
TGTGCCAGCAGGGGGCCCCAAGCTAACTATGGCTACACCTTC
CASRGPQANYGYTF
>TRBJ1-2|TRBV7-2|.|.
TGTGCCAGCAGCTTAGACAGGATTGGCTACACCTTC
CASSLDRIGYTF
>TRBJ1-5|TRBV2|.|.
TGTGCCAGCAAACCAGGGGGCAATCAGCCCCAGCATTTT
CASKPGGNQPQHF
>TRBJ1-1|TRBV7-2|.|.
TGTGCCAGCAGACAACAGGTGAACACTGAAGCTTTCTTT
CASRQQVNTEAFF
>TRBJ2-1|TRBV30|TRBD1|.
TGTGCCTGGAGTGTACGAGGCAAGGGGGCGCTGAATAATGAGCAGTTCTTC
CAWSVRGKGALNNEQFF
>TRBJ2-3|TRBV29-1|TRBD1|.
TGCAGCGTCCGACAGGGGGGCACAGATACGCAGTATTTT
CSVRQGGTDTQYF
>TRBJ2-1|TRBV10-3|TRBD1|.
TGTGCCATCAGTGAGTCGACTCAGGGGGCGCTCGATGAGCAGTTCTTC
CAISESTQGALDEQFF
>TRBJ1-5|TRBV4-1|.|.
TGCGCCAGCAGCCAAGTCCCAGGCTATAGCAATCAGCCCCAGCATTTT
CASSQVPGYSNQPQHF
>TRBJ2-3|TRBV19|TRBD1|.
TGTGCCAGTAGTAAGGGACAGAGGTTCACAGGCGCAGATACGCAGTATTTT
CASSKGQRFTGADTQYF
>TRBJ1-4|TRBV5-1|.|.
TGCGCCAGCAGCCCGGAAGGGGATCCAACTAATGAAAAACTGTTTTTT
CASSPEGDPTNEKLFF
>TRBJ1-2|TRBV19|.|.
TGTGCCAGTAGTTCGCCCCAGGGGAACTATGGCTACACCTTC
CASSSPQGNYGYTF
>TRBJ1-1|TRBV2|.|.
TGTGCCAGCAGTTTCAGGAGGGCTGAAGCTTTCTTT
CASSFRRAEAFF
>TRBJ1-2|TRBV19|TRBD1|.
TGTGCCAGTAGCTCACAGGGGGCTATAGGGGATGGCTACACCTTC
CASSSQGAIGDGYTF
>TRBJ2-3|TRBV28|.|.
TGTGCCAGCAGTTTGAGTGCTTCAGATACGCAGTATTTT
CASSLSASDTQYF
>TRBJ2-7|TRBV28|TRBD1|.
TGTGCCAGCAGCGCCCCAGGGGGCCTTTTGTACGAGCAGTACTTC
CASSAPGGLLYEQYF
>TRBJ2-7|TRBV18|.|once
TGTGCCAGCTCATCACGGGGAGGAGCTTCGGGGGAGCAGTACTTC
CASSSRGGASGEQYF
>TRBJ1-6|TRBV5-5|.|.
TGTGCCAGCAGCTTGTTGGGGAGCTCCTATAATTCACCCCTCCACTTT
CASSLLGSSYNSPLHF
>TRBJ1-6|TRBV5-8|.|.
TGTGCCAGCAGCTTAAGGCGGGATTCACCCCTCCACTTT
CASSLRRDSPLHF
>TRBJ1-1|TRBV6-5|TRBD1|.
TGTGCCAGCAGTCCGGGGACAGGAGGTACTGAAGCTTTCTTT
CASSPGTGGTEAFF
>TRBJ1-1|TRBV27|.|.
TGTGCCAGCAGTCCCAGGTTGAACACTGAAGCTTTCTTT
CASSPRLNTEAFF
>TRBJ2-7|TRBV28|TRBD2|once
TGTGCCAGGAGCGGGGGGAACCCAAACGAGCAGTACTTC
CARSGGNPNEQYF
>TRBJ2-5|TRBV2|.|.
TGTGCCAGCAGTGAAGCGCAGGGACATATGGGGGAGACCCAGTACTTC
CASSEAQGHMGETQYF
>TRBJ1-1|TRBV28|.|.
TGTGCCAGCAGTTTAGGTCGAGGAGAAGCTTTCTTT
CASSLGRGEAFF
>TRBJ2-5|TRBV27|TRBD1|.
TGTGCCAGTGGAGGACAGGGGGCGTATAAGACCCAGTACTTC
CASGGQGAYKTQYF
>TRBJ1-1|TRBV19|.|.
TGTGCCAGTAGGTCGACAGCCCCTGTGAACACTGAAGCTTTCTTT
CASRSTAPVNTEAFF
>TRBJ1-2|TRBV27|.|few
TGTGCCAGCAGTCCCAACATACAGGGAATGAGGTCGGGAGGCTACACCTTC
CASSPNIQGMRSGGYTF
>TRBJ1-2|TRBV7-9|TRBD1|.
TGTGCCAGCAGCCGCCCCCCGGGACAGGGGACCGGTAACTATGGCTACACCTTC
CASSRPPGQGTGNYGYTF
>TRBJ2-2|TRBV12-5|.|.
TGTGCTAGTGGTTTAACGATCATCGCGGGGCAGGGCACCGGGGAGCTGTTTTTT
CASGLTIIAGQGTGELFF
>TRBJ1-2|TRBV19|.|once
TGTGCCAGTAGTATCCTGGGCAGTTCGATCAATGGCGGCTACACCTTC
CASSILGSSINGGYTF
>TRBJ2-5|TRBV7-9|.|.
TGTGCCAGCAGCTTAAGCGGGTCCGAAGAGACCCAGTACTTC
CASSLSGSEETQYF
>TRBJ1-2|TRBV5-6|.|.
TGTGCCAGCAGCTACCGTCAAGGAGGGGGCTACACCTTC
CASSYRQGGGYTF
>TRBJ2-5|TRBV6-5|.|.
TGTGCCAGCAGTTACGGGCGGGCCTCCCAAGAGACCCAGTACTTC
CASSYGRASQETQYF
>TRBJ2-3|TRBV27|.|.
TGTGCCAGCAGTTTAGCGGAATCCACAGATACGCAGTATTTT
CASSLAESTDTQYF